This is a list of T cell receptor beta chains from one sample in a study of early T cells in non-severe SARS-CoV-2 infection. TCRdb re-called the 5' RACE reads with MiXCR, one entry per CDR3 protein. The sample lists more than 20,000 distinct CDR3 sequences; less than 7% were seen once. The specimen was whole blood. These receptors all stem from an adult who was a healthcare worker with PCR-confirmed SARS-CoV-2 infection or an uninfected control (not recorded which). The CDR3 runs from the conserved cysteine through the conserved F or W. Each record gives: CDR3 protein, CDR3 DNA, J gene, D gene, V gene, clone size. D genes are given only for firm matches. Clone sizes are given selectively: once, few, many, or a class where the clone is expanded.

CDR3: CASSYPKGGVQAGLFF
DNA: TGTGCCAGCAGTTACCCCAAGGGGGGGGTCCAGGCAGGTCTGTTCTTC
J: TRBJ2-1
D: -
V: TRBV6-2/TRBV6-3
size: many

CDR3: CASSLSPGNPEAFF
DNA: TGTGCCAGCAGCCTATCCCCTGGGAACCCTGAAGCTTTCTTT
J: TRBJ1-1
D: -
V: TRBV7-2
size: many

CDR3: CATRLRGLNEKLFF
DNA: TGTGCCACTCGCCTCAGGGGACTGAATGAAAAACTGTTTTTT
J: TRBJ1-4
D: -
V: TRBV24-1
size: -

CDR3: CASSLRRGAGYEQYF
DNA: TGTGCCAGCAGCTTACGGCGGGGGGCCGGTTACGAGCAGTACTTC
J: TRBJ2-7
D: TRBD2
V: TRBV7-9
size: medium-sized

CDR3: CASSDYYTQYF
DNA: TGTGCCAGCAGTGACTATTATACGCAGTATTTT
J: TRBJ2-3
D: -
V: TRBV6-4
size: many

CDR3: CASSPRRRDNSPLHF
DNA: TGTGCCAGCAGCCCCAGGCGGCGAGATAATTCACCCCTCCACTTT
J: TRBJ1-6
D: -
V: TRBV7-2
size: many

CDR3: CASSPHYEQYF
DNA: TGTGCCAGCAGTCCGCACTACGAGCAGTACTTC
J: TRBJ2-7
D: -
V: TRBV28
size: many

CDR3: CASRTSGRNEQFF
DNA: TGTGCCAGCAGGACTAGCGGGAGAAATGAGCAGTTCTTC
J: TRBJ2-1
D: TRBD2
V: TRBV6-2/TRBV6-3
size: many

CDR3: CASSPGPPGETQYF
DNA: TGTGCCAGCAGCCCCGGGCCCCCCGGGGAGACCCAGTACTTC
J: TRBJ2-5
D: -
V: TRBV11-2
size: few

CDR3: CASSLGDRGEAFF
DNA: TGTGCCAGCAGCTTGGGGGACAGGGGAGAAGCTTTCTTT
J: TRBJ1-1
D: TRBD1
V: TRBV5-4
size: many

CDR3: CASSKIAGGQETQYF
DNA: TGTGCCAGCAGCAAAATAGCGGGGGGGCAAGAGACCCAGTACTTC
J: TRBJ2-5
D: TRBD2
V: TRBV7-8
size: many

CDR3: CASRRLGTGDNEQFF
DNA: TGTGCCAGCAGGCGCCTTGGGACAGGGGATAATGAGCAGTTCTTC
J: TRBJ2-1
D: TRBD1
V: TRBV27
size: many

CDR3: CSASDRYEQYF
DNA: TGCAGCGCCTCGGACAGATACGAGCAGTACTTC
J: TRBJ2-7
D: -
V: TRBV29-1
size: few

CDR3: CASSLDSSYEQYF
DNA: TGTGCCAGCAGTCTGGACAGTTCCTACGAGCAGTACTTC
J: TRBJ2-7
D: -
V: TRBV12-3/TRBV12-4
size: -

CDR3: CASSGRQGARAGELFF
DNA: TGTGCCAGCAGCGGAAGACAGGGGGCAAGGGCCGGGGAGCTGTTTTTT
J: TRBJ2-2
D: TRBD1
V: TRBV9
size: many

CDR3: CASSKAGTPEAFF
DNA: TGTGCCAGCAGCAAAGCCGGGACACCTGAAGCTTTCTTT
J: TRBJ1-1
D: -
V: TRBV21-1
size: -

CDR3: CASRASRENSPLHF
DNA: TGTGCCAGCAGGGCCAGTCGGGAAAATTCACCCCTCCACTTT
J: TRBJ1-6
D: -
V: TRBV6-6
size: -

CDR3: CSAPTGGYGYTF
DNA: TGCAGTGCTCCTACAGGGGGCTATGGCTACACCTTC
J: TRBJ1-2
D: TRBD1
V: TRBV20-1
size: -

CDR3: CASSQNSGQAKNIQYF
DNA: TGTGCCAGCAGCCAAAACTCGGGACAGGCCAAAAACATTCAGTACTTC
J: TRBJ2-4
D: TRBD1
V: TRBV4-2
size: -

CDR3: CASSYFDGPGKVYGYTF
DNA: TGTGCCAGCAGTTATTTCGACGGACCTGGGAAAGTGTATGGCTACACCTTC
J: TRBJ1-2
D: -
V: TRBV6-5
size: many

CDR3: CASSLEGMNTEAFF
DNA: TGTGCCAGCAGCTTAGAAGGGATGAACACTGAAGCTTTCTTT
J: TRBJ1-1
D: -
V: TRBV11-1
size: many

CDR3: CASAGGETQYF
DNA: TGTGCCAGCGCGGGGGGAGAGACCCAGTACTTC
J: TRBJ2-5
D: TRBD2
V: TRBV3-1
size: -

CDR3: CSAREGGTAKNIQYF
DNA: TGCAGTGCTAGAGAGGGCGGGACAGCCAAAAACATTCAGTACTTC
J: TRBJ2-4
D: -
V: TRBV20-1
size: -

CDR3: CASTSWDRSYEQYF
DNA: TGTGCCAGCACCTCTTGGGACAGATCCTACGAGCAGTACTTC
J: TRBJ2-7
D: TRBD1
V: TRBV5-4
size: -

CDR3: CSARDVRMNTEAFF
DNA: TGCAGTGCTAGAGATGTGCGGATGAACACTGAAGCTTTCTTT
J: TRBJ1-1
D: -
V: TRBV20-1
size: few

CDR3: CASSPKAGVSYNEQFF
DNA: TGTGCCAGCAGCCCAAAAGCGGGGGTATCCTACAATGAGCAGTTCTTC
J: TRBJ2-1
D: TRBD2
V: TRBV7-9
size: few

CDR3: CASSLRGGLDSPLHF
DNA: TGCGCCAGCAGCCTCAGGGGAGGTTTGGATTCACCCCTCCACTTT
J: TRBJ1-6
D: -
V: TRBV5-1
size: few

CDR3: CASTNSLSNQPQHF
DNA: TGTGCCAGTACGAACAGTCTTAGCAATCAGCCCCAGCATTTT
J: TRBJ1-5
D: -
V: TRBV19
size: -

CDR3: CASSYLDREEKLFF
DNA: TGTGCCAGCAGTTACCTGGACAGGGAGGAAAAACTGTTTTTT
J: TRBJ1-4
D: TRBD1
V: TRBV6-6
size: many

CDR3: CATRTDFEYEQYF
DNA: TGTGCCACCCGGACGGACTTCGAGTACGAGCAGTACTTC
J: TRBJ2-7
D: -
V: TRBV7-2
size: many

CDR3: CASSLKGTSNQPQHF
DNA: TGTGCCAGCAGCTTAAAGGGCACTAGCAATCAGCCCCAGCATTTT
J: TRBJ1-5
D: -
V: TRBV7-9
size: few

CDR3: CASSRDGGVTDTQYF
DNA: TGCGCCAGCAGCCGGGATGGGGGCGTCACAGATACGCAGTATTTT
J: TRBJ2-3
D: -
V: TRBV4-1
size: medium-sized

CDR3: CASSHGTPGNQPQHF
DNA: TGTGCCAGCAGCCACGGGACTCCTGGCAATCAGCCCCAGCATTTT
J: TRBJ1-5
D: -
V: TRBV13
size: many

CDR3: CASSRGGLRGETQYF
DNA: TGTGCCAGCAGCCGAGGGGGGCTCAGGGGAGAGACCCAGTACTTC
J: TRBJ2-5
D: -
V: TRBV28
size: few

CDR3: CASSLYWTELFF
DNA: TGTGCCAGCAGCTTATATTGGACGGAGCTGTTTTTT
J: TRBJ2-2
D: -
V: TRBV7-3
size: few

CDR3: CATSDLWSSDEQFF
DNA: TGTGCCACCAGTGATCTGTGGTCCTCCGATGAGCAGTTCTTC
J: TRBJ2-1
D: -
V: TRBV24-1
size: -

CDR3: CASSALSLANEQFF
DNA: TGTGCCAGCAGCGCCCTCTCACTAGCTAATGAGCAGTTCTTC
J: TRBJ2-1
D: -
V: TRBV7-3
size: many

CDR3: CASSLTGVGGTKTYNEQFF
DNA: TGTGCCAGCAGCTTAACGGGCGTAGGGGGGACCAAAACCTACAATGAGCAGTTCTTC
J: TRBJ2-1
D: -
V: TRBV7-9
size: many

CDR3: CASSSMGFGTDTQYF
DNA: TGTGCCAGCAGCTCAATGGGGTTCGGCACAGATACGCAGTATTTT
J: TRBJ2-3
D: -
V: TRBV11-2
size: -

CDR3: CSVPRVAKNIQYF
DNA: TGCAGTGTCCCCAGGGTGGCCAAAAACATTCAGTACTTC
J: TRBJ2-4
D: -
V: TRBV20-1
size: many

CDR3: CASSPRGLYHYEQYF
DNA: TGTGCCAGCAGTCCCCGGGGACTATATCACTACGAGCAGTACTTC
J: TRBJ2-7
D: TRBD2
V: TRBV6-5
size: few

CDR3: CASSQSPADIQYF
DNA: TGTGCCAGCAGCCAGTCCCCGGCGGACATTCAGTACTTC
J: TRBJ2-4
D: -
V: TRBV4-2
size: few

CDR3: CSVEDSSYGYTF
DNA: TGCAGCGTTGAAGATAGCAGCTATGGCTACACCTTC
J: TRBJ1-2
D: -
V: TRBV29-1
size: many

CDR3: CASSSDRVGQPQHF
DNA: TGTGCCAGCAGCTCCGACAGGGTAGGCCAGCCCCAGCATTTT
J: TRBJ1-5
D: TRBD1
V: TRBV7-9
size: -

CDR3: CASRGSYNSPLHF
DNA: TGCGCCAGCAGGGGCTCCTATAATTCACCCCTCCACTTT
J: TRBJ1-6
D: -
V: TRBV10-2
size: -

CDR3: CASSLAGGTTDTQYF
DNA: TGCGCCAGCAGCTTGGCAGGGGGGACAACTGATACGCAGTATTTT
J: TRBJ2-3
D: -
V: TRBV5-1
size: many

CDR3: CAISGKGTGVAGELFF
DNA: TGTGCCATCAGTGGCAAGGGGACAGGGGTGGCCGGGGAGCTGTTTTTT
J: TRBJ2-2
D: TRBD1
V: TRBV10-3
size: medium-sized

CDR3: CASSLGGTYEQYF
DNA: TGTGCCAGCAGTTTGGGCGGTACCTACGAGCAGTACTTC
J: TRBJ2-7
D: -
V: TRBV27
size: few

CDR3: CASRRGSDTQYF
DNA: TGTGCCAGCAGGAGGGGGTCGGATACGCAGTATTTT
J: TRBJ2-3
D: -
V: TRBV7-8
size: -